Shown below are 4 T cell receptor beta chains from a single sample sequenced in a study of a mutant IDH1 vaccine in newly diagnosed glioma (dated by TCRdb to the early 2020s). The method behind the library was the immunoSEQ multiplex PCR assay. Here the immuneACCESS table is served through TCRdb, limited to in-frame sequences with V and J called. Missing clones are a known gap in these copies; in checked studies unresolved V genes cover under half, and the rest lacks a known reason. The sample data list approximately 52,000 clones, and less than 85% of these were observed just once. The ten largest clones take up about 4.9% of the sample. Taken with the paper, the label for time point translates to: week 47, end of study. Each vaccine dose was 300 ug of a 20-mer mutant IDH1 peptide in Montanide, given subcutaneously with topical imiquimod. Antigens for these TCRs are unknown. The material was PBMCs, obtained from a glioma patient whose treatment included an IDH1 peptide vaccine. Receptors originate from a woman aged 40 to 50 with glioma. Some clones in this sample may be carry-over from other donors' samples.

The CDR3 DNA reads as TGTGCCAGCAGCTTAAAGAGCTACGAGCAGTACTTC. This gives the protein CASSLKSYEQYF. The rearrangement links TRBV11-2 to TRBJ2-7; D is undetermined. The CDR3 sequence is 12 residues long. V was cut by 2 bases and J by 3 bases, with 5 bases left in between. Germline V gives CDR1 SGHAT, CDR2 FQNNGV.

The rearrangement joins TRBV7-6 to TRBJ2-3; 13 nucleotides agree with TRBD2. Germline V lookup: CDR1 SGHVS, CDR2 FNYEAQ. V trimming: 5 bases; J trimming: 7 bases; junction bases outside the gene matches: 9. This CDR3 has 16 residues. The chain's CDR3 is CASSHPTSGGTYTQYF. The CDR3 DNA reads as TGTGCCAGCAGCCACCCGACTAGCGGGGGGACTTATACGCAGTATTTT.

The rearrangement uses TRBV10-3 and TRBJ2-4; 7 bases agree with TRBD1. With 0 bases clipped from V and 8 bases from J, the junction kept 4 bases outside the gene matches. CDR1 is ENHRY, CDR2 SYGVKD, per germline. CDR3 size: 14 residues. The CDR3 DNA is TGTGCCATCAGTGAGTCGGGACAGTCGGACATTCAGTACTTC. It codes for CAISESGQSDIQYF.

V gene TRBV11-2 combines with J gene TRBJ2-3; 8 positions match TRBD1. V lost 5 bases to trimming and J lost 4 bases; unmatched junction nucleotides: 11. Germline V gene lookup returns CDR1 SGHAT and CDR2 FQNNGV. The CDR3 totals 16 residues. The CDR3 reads CASSQIGQGVSDTQYF. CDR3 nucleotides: TGTGCCAGCAGCCAAATCGGACAGGGCGTCTCAGATACGCAGTATTTT.